One sample yielded the 2 T cell receptor beta chains listed below, sequenced in a study of tumor-infiltrating lymphocytes in primary liver carcinoma. Researchers generated TCR beta cDNA from roughly 500 ng of total RNA, relying on a constant-region primer. Each TCR beta library was derived from three nested multiplex PCR rounds that employed slightly modified ARM-PCR. Investigators reported that the first two PCR rounds, at around 10 cycles each, used TRBV1-TRBV30 forward primers with a C-beta reverse primer. Using its own MiXCR run on the multiplex PCR reads, TCRdb lists one record per CDR3 protein. The table shows fewer than 50,000 distinct CDR3 sequences, with around 80% occurring only once. Between roughly 20 and 31 mg of unsorted bulk tissue served as the source from which RNA and DNA were co-extracted. The sample taken for sequencing was tumor-adjacent normal liver tissue. The source is a woman aged 25 to 45 with primary liver carcinoma and hepatitis B virus infection.

The chain has TRBV9 and TRBJ1-2; maybe TRBD1 (5 bases). Trimming shortened V by 3 bases and J by 3 bases, and 18 bases separated the two germline ends. CDR1 is SGDLS, CDR2 YYNGEE, per germline. The CDR3 has 16 residues. CDR3 sequence reads: CASSDSTVTEDYGYTF. In DNA form, the CDR3 reads TGTGCCAGCAGCGATTCCACCGTGACAGAAGACTATGGCTACACCTTC.

In the case of this clonotype: At one boundary the junction diverges from the germline segment, which might be a read error. The chain uses TRBV4-3 and TRBJ2-2; tentatively, D is TRBD1 or TRBD2 (6 bases each). This CDR3 spans 14 amino acids. Germline CDR1 reads LGHNA; CDR2 reads YSLEER. The CDR3 region is CASKSGAETRELVF. The CDR3 DNA sequence: TGCGCCAGCAAATCAGGGGCGGAGACCCGGGAGCTGGTTTTT.